This T cell receptor (beta chain) stems from a study of T cell repertoires in cytomegalovirus infection. MiXCR, applied by TCRdb to the reads, yields one record per CDR3 protein. The table records 200,000 to 300,000 distinct CDR3 sequences, roughly 9% of them present only once. Germline CDR1 is DFQATT and CDR2 is SNEGSKA (reference sequence). The germline V and J ends were trimmed by 2 bases and 1 base, with 12 bases remaining between them. The CDR3 totals 15 residues. In this sample, this clonotype turned up many times. The receptor comes from a human donor in good health (CMV status not recorded). Some clones in this sample may be carry-over from other donors' samples. The chain employs TRBV20-1 and TRBJ1-5; tentatively, D is TRBD1 (5 bases). Sequenced: PBMCs. The CDR3 DNA reads as TGCAGTGCTAGAAGGCTCGGGGGAAGCAATCAGCCCCAGCATTTT. Translating gives CSARRLGGSNQPQHF.